This T cell receptor (beta chain) is drawn from a study of T-cell reconstitution after alpha-beta-depleted transplantation in children (TCRdb year 2016). With regard to the full study: The study quantitatively tracked T-cell immune reconstitution after TCRalphabeta/CD19-depleted allogeneic hematopoietic cell transplantation in children using TCR repertoire profiling.

This clonotype was counted a few times. Its antigen specificity is not known. The input lacks base qualities; no much larger clone sits a single base away. The library was generated by PCR. The sample was run on an Illumina HiSeq 2500. Molecular barcoding was employed in the preparation of TCR libraries, with unique molecular identifiers being used to normalize TCRbeta repertoire quantification. Using fastp trimming at Q25 and MiXCR clonotype assembly, TCRdb reanalyzed the public sequencing data and kept in-frame beta chains. For every CDR3 protein sequence, its rows merge into one entry that carries the most common genes and DNA. The sample profile shows approximately 1,000,000 distinct CDR3 sequences; 25% to 35% of them were found once. About 28% of the sample is in the top ten clones. Findings and caveats that apply to the study as a whole: Over the following months the frequencies of hyperexpanded clones went down, and after one year T-cell counts and TCRbeta diversity were mostly credited to newly produced T cells. About two months after transplant, the apparently early recovery of alphabetaT-cell counts reportedly depended on just several hundred clones that had expanded rapidly and came from non-depleted graft cells. In some patients, high TCRbeta diversity at day 60 was attributed to recipient T cells and intrathymic progenitors that had survived conditioning.

In the paper's terms, the treatment or condition label means: allogeneic hematopoietic cell transplantation with graft depleted of TCRalphabeta T cells and CD19 B cells. The transplant recipients were children given TCRalphabeta/CD19-depleted allogeneic hematopoietic cell grafts. Trimming accounts for 0 bases at V and 0 bases at J, while the number of junction bases matched to no gene is 6. Reading from cysteine to phenylalanine, the CDR3 counts 18 amino acids. Only CDR3 DNA is held: 54 bases, read in frame from base 1. Based on the germline V gene, the CDR1 and CDR2 sequences are SGHVS and FNYEAQ. The receptor was derived from a boy in the first two years of life who had a stem cell transplant for SCID, so the T cells may come from the graft donor. The sequenced sample was PBMCs, mostly from graft donor cells, obtained 360 days after TCRalphabeta/CD19-depleted stem cell transplant. This sequence uses TRBV7-6 and TRBJ2-2; the central 8 bases match TRBD1. For the CDR3, the sequence is CASSLAGSTGANTGELFF. The nucleotides read TGTGCCAGCAGCTTAGCCGGGTCGACAGGGGCGAACACCGGGGAGCTGTTTTTT.